This TCR beta chain originates from a study of beta chain features in type 1 diabetes. Study outcomes and limitations: Moderately but significantly shorter TCRB CDR3s were found in Type 1 diabetes patients in all four CD4+ subsets.

The sample holds a few counts of this clone. Its target is unknown. Reverse transcribing all isolated RNA meant expressed TCRB transcripts were sequenced. TCRdb's table, derived via immunoSEQ multiplex PCR, lists solely in-frame clones and lacks some. The sample gives about 300,000 clones, less than 15% of which show up once; roughly 0.015% is in the top ten. The CDR3 loop spans 15 amino acids. From germline, CDR1 is SGHDT and CDR2 YYEEEE. Trimming took 1 base from V and 4 from J; bases not matched to a gene: 4. The receptor's source is a woman aged 18-29 years with type 1 diabetes. This chain uses TRBV5-6 with TRBJ2-1; TRBD1 matches at 8 bases. The specimen was naive CD4+ T cells from blood. The CDR3 is CASSLLDRVYNEQFF. DNA for the CDR3: TGTGCCAGCAGCTTGCTGGACAGGGTATACAATGAGCAGTTCTTC.